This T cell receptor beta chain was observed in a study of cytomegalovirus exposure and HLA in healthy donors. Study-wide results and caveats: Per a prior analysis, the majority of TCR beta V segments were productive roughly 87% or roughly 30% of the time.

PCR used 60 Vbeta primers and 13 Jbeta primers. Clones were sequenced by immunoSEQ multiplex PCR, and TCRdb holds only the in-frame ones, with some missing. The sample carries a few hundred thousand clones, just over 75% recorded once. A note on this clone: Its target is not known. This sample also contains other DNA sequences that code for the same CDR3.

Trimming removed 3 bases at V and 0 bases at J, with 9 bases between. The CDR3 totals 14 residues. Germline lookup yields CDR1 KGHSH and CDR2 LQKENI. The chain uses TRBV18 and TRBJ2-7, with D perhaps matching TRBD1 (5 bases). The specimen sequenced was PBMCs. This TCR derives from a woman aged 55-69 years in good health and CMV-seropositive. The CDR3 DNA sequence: TGTGCCAGCTCACCCGGACAAAGCTCCTACGAGCAGTACTTC. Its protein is CASSPGQSSYEQYF. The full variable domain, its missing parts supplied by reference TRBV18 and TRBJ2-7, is NAGVMQNPRHLVRRRGQEARLRCSPMKGHSHVYWYRQLPEEGLKFMVYLQKENIIDESGMPKERFSAEFPKEGPSILRIQQVVRGDSAAYFCASSPGQSSYEQYFGPGTRLTVT.